A single sample is the source of the 20 T cell receptor beta chains below, sequenced in a study of CD8+CD57+ T cells in acquired aplastic anemia. Genomic DNA provided the template from which TCR beta VDJ and CDR3 profiles were obtained. TCRdb re-derived calls from the reads in MiXCR, one entry per CDR3 protein. The sample has about 160,000 distinct CDR3 sequences, 70% to 80% seen once. Only patients with CD8+CD57+ cell expansion on flow cytometry were chosen for sequencing. The material sequenced was sorted CD4+, CD8+, or CD8+CD57+ T cells (not recorded which) from PBMCs. Receptors were obtained from a human donor with aplastic anemia.

The genes are TRBV10-3 and TRBJ2-3, with D hard to call. The germline gives CDR1 ENHRY, CDR2 SYGVKD. The V end lost 0 bases, the J end lost 7 bases, and 8 bases lay between the germline ends. The CDR3 is 13 amino acids. The CDR3 nucleotides are TGTGCCATCAGTGAGTCGATGAGGAATACGCAGTATTTT. Translating it yields CAISESMRNTQYF.

The rearrangement uses TRBV20-1 and TRBJ2-7; D possibly corresponds to TRBD2 (6 bases). Trimming took 4 bases from V and 6 from J, leaving 19 bases between them. The CDR3 length is 14 residues. The germline gives CDR1 DFQATT, CDR2 SNEGSKA (reference sequence). CDR3 loop: CSATEPGLHSEQYF. Here the CDR3 DNA reads TGCAGTGCTACAGAACCAGGACTACACTCCGAGCAGTACTTC.

CDR3 amino acids: CASSVITGGEETQYF. The CDR3 nucleotides read TGTGCCAGCAGCGTAATAACTGGAGGTGAAGAGACCCAGTACTTC. The gene calls are TRBV9 and TRBJ2-5; a possible D gene is TRBD2 (5 bases). The CDR3 covers 15 residues. V dropped 1 base and J dropped 3 bases, with 13 bases sitting between them. Germline V gene lookup returns CDR1 SGDLS and CDR2 YYNGEE.

This clonotype was detected many times. The rearrangement joins TRBV6-4 to TRBJ2-1, with D perhaps matching TRBD2 (6 bases). The CDR3 is 16 residues long. Looked up from germline, CDR1 is MRHNA and CDR2 is SNTAGT. V lost 4 bases and J 6 bases, leaving 19 bases between the germline ends. CDR3 DNA sequence: TGTGCCAGCAGTGCCCCAGGGTCGGGAGACCGCAATGAGCAGTTCTTC. It codes for CASSAPGSGDRNEQFF.

This clonotype occurred a few times. The chain uses TRBV6-1 and TRBJ1-4; 8 bases map to TRBD1. Germline V lookup: CDR1 MNHNS, CDR2 SASEGT. This CDR3 has 14 residues. The V segment lost 3 bases and the J segment 8 bases; nucleotides outside the gene matches: 5. CDR3 sequence (DNA): TGTGCCAGCAGTGATGGGACAGGATCCGAAAAACTGTTTTTT. Translating it yields CASSDGTGSEKLFF.

This clonotype was seen at least ten times. The chain couples TRBV7-8 to TRBJ1-4; 7 bases align to TRBD1. The CDR3 has 15 amino acids. Germline loops: CDR1 SGHVS, CDR2 FQNEAQ. J was trimmed by 8 bases and V by 3 bases; bases with no gene match: 9. This CDR3 reads CASSFQTGMDEKLFF. The CDR3 coding sequence is TGTGCCAGCAGCTTCCAGACAGGGATGGACGAAAAACTGTTTTTT.

The chain joins TRBV20-1 to TRBJ2-3; 13 nucleotides match TRBD2. Trimming took 3 bases from V and 2 from J; bases not matched to a gene: 8. CDR1 DFQATT and CDR2 SNEGSKA come from the germline V gene (reference sequence). The CDR3 contains 17 residues. Here the CDR3 DNA reads TGCAGTGCTAGCGTACCGACTAGCGGGGGGACCACAGATACGCAGTATTTT. This codes for CSASVPTSGGTTDTQYF.

The V and J genes are TRBV7-9 and TRBJ1-2; D may be TRBD1 (5 bases). This CDR3 is built from 15 residues. CDR1 SEHNR and CDR2 FQNEAQ come from the germline V gene (reference sequence). The V gene lost 5 bases and the J gene lost 2 bases, with 15 bases spanning the gap. The CDR3 sequence: CASSLPGRVNYGYTF. In DNA form, the CDR3 reads TGTGCCAGCAGCCTACCAGGCAGGGTGAACTATGGCTACACCTTC. Combining the CDR3 with reference TRBV7-9 and TRBJ1-2 gives the whole variable domain DTGVSQNPRHKITKRGQNVTFRCDPISEHNRLYWYRQTLGQGPEFLTYFQNEAQLEKSRLLSDRFSAERPKGSFSTLEIQRTEQGDSAMYLCASSLPGRVNYGYTFGSGTRLTVV.

CDR3 bases: TGTGCCAGCAGCCAAGTTGAGGGTTTGGGTCAGCCCCAGCATTTT. Protein: CASSQVEGLGQPQHF. The chain has TRBV4-2 and TRBJ1-5; no definite D call. The CDR3 extends over 15 amino acids. Trimming stripped 1 base from V and 6 bases from J, with 13 bases between. CDR1 LGHNA and CDR2 YNFKEQ come from the germline V gene.

CDR3 amino acids: CASSPQGAYEQYF. The CDR3 bases are TGTGCCAGCAGCCCTCAGGGAGCCTACGAGCAGTACTTC. This chain links TRBV7-9 with TRBJ2-7; D may match TRBD1 or TRBD2 (5 bases each). Between the trimmed V and J ends, which lost 5 bases and 2 bases, there was a span of 10 bases. Germline V gene data show CDR1 as SEHNR and CDR2 as FQNEAQ (reference sequence). The length of the CDR3 is 13 residues.

This clonotype was seen only once. The V and J genes are TRBV29-1 and TRBJ2-5; D might be TRBD2 (6 bases). The CDR3 spans 17 residues. Trimming stripped 0 bases from V and 5 bases from J, with 22 bases between. From germline, CDR1 is SQVTM and CDR2 ANQGSEA. The CDR3 reads CSVEEPWDLMGEETQYF. The CDR3 nucleotides read TGCAGCGTTGAAGAGCCTTGGGACTTAATGGGCGAGGAGACCCAGTACTTC. The full variable domain, rest sourced from reference TRBV29-1 and TRBJ2-5, is SAVISQKPSRDICQRGTSLTIQCQVDSQVTMMFWYRQQPGQSLTLIATANQGSEATYESGFVIDKFPISRPNLTFSTLTVSNMSPEDSSIYLCSVEEPWDLMGEETQYFGPGTRLLVL.

The J gene is TRBJ1-1, the V gene TRBV7-3; 10 bases agree with TRBD1. Trimming cost V 6 bases and J 5 bases; bases outside gene matches: 3. The germline gives CDR1 SGHTA, CDR2 FQGTGA. CDR3 length: 13 amino acids. CDR3: CASSRTGGTEAFF. CDR3 nucleotide sequence: TGTGCCAGCAGTCGGACAGGGGGTACTGAAGCTTTCTTT.

The sample holds a few counts of this clonotype. This chain connects TRBV5-5 to TRBJ2-5; D is possibly TRBD1 (5 bases). Trimming left V 2 bases short and J 2 bases short, with 10 bases between. Germline loops: CDR1 SGHKS, CDR2 YYEKEE (reference sequence). CDR3 length: 14 amino acids. The CDR3 nucleotides read TGTGCCAGCAGCTTTGCTGGGGCTCAAGAGACCCAGTACTTC. Its translation is CASSFAGAQETQYF.

The J gene is TRBJ2-1, the V gene TRBV4-1, with 7 bases identical to TRBD1. Germline V CDR1 and CDR2: MGHRA, YSYEKL. The length of the CDR3 is 15 residues. Trimming took 1 base from V and 4 from J; bases not matched to a gene: 4. The CDR3 loop is CASSQGAGGYNEQFF. The CDR3 DNA reads TGCGCCAGCAGCCAAGGGGCAGGGGGTTACAATGAGCAGTTCTTC.

A single count supports this clonotype. This chain uses TRBV29-1 with TRBJ1-2; no definite D call. Trimming pared 6 bases from V and 4 bases from J, leaving 6 bases between. The length of the CDR3 is 10 residues. Per the germline V gene, CDR1 is SQVTM and CDR2 is ANQGSEA. The DNA for the CDR3 is TGCAGCGTCTTCCTCTATGGCTACACCTTC. It specifies CSVFLYGYTF. The complete variable domain, with remaining parts taken from reference TRBV29-1 and TRBJ1-2, reads SAVISQKPSRDICQRGTSLTIQCQVDSQVTMMFWYRQQPGQSLTLIATANQGSEATYESGFVIDKFPISRPNLTFSTLTVSNMSPEDSSIYLCSVFLYGYTFGSGTRLTVV.

Regarding this clonotype: The junction shows a germline mismatch at one end, possibly a read error. The chain links TRBV10-3 to TRBJ2-3; 7 positions agree with TRBD1. The CDR3 length is 16 residues. Germline assignment: CDR1 ENHRY and CDR2 SYGVKD. The CDR3 sequence: CAISELATGVEDMQYF. As DNA, the CDR3 is TGTGCCATCAGTGAGTTGGCCACAGGGGTTGAAGATATGCAGTATTTT.

A few counts support this clonotype. V and J are TRBV7-6 and TRBJ2-2; TRBD1 matches at 11 bases. Per germline, CDR1 SGHVS and CDR2 FNYEAQ. V was clipped by 8 bases and J by 3 bases; unmatched bases: 8. The CDR3 covers 16 residues. CDR3 protein: CASAWTGGEDTGELFF. The CDR3, as DNA: TGTGCCAGCGCCTGGACAGGGGGCGAGGACACCGGGGAGCTGTTTTTT. Filled out from reference TRBV7-6 and TRBJ2-2, the complete variable domain reads GAGVSQSPRYKVTKRGQDVALRCDPISGHVSLYWYRQALGQGPEFLTYFNYEAQQDKSGLPNDRFSAERPEGSISTLTIQRTEQRDSAMYRCASAWTGGEDTGELFFGEGSRLTVL.

V and J are TRBV2 and TRBJ2-1, with TRBD2 as a possible D gene (5 bases). Trimming left V 4 bases short and J 3 bases short, with 7 bases between. CDR1 is SNHLY and CDR2 is FYNNEI in the germline V gene. This CDR3 has 13 residues. In DNA form, the CDR3 reads TGTGCCAGCAGTGGAGGGTTCTACAATGAGCAGTTCTTC. Residues: CASSGGFYNEQFF.

This clonotype was picked up one time. V usage is TRBV7-2 and J usage is TRBJ2-7; 11 bases are shared with TRBD1. V was pared by 4 bases and J by 3 bases, with 11 bases of the junction left unmatched. Germline V gives CDR1 SGHTA, CDR2 FQGNSA. The CDR3 totals 17 residues. The CDR3 DNA sequence: TGTGCCAGCAGCTCCGGGACAGGGGGAGGATATAACTACGAGCAGTACTTC. Translated: CASSSGTGGGYNYEQYF.

This sequence joins TRBV6-2 or TRBV6-3 and TRBJ2-6; the D is unclear. The CDR3 spans 14 residues. With 8 bases removed from V and 2 bases from J, the gap between germline ends came to 10 bases. CDR1 and CDR2 from the germline V gene are MNHEY and SVGEGT. This chain's CDR3 is CASCFIAGANVLTF. CDR3 DNA sequence: TGTGCCAGCTGTTTCATTGCTGGGGCCAACGTCCTGACTTTC.